This is a list of T cell receptor beta chains from one sample in a study of identical twins. TCRdb redid the calling of the 5' RACE reads with MiXCR, one entry per CDR3 protein. There are about 240,000 distinct CDR3 sequences in the sample; over 9.5% occur only once, and about 4% lies in the top ten. The data were also submitted as part of a second study, on yellow fever vaccine responses in identical twins.

The material sequenced was memory (CD45RO+) T cells sorted from blood. These receptors all come from a woman between 18 and 29 years old in good health. Each CDR3 is given with its conserved first and last residue. Each record gives: J gene, clone size, D gene, V gene, CDR3 protein, CDR3 DNA. The D gene is left open where the match is weak. Clone size appears in some rows only: once, few, many, or a class for an expanded clone.

>TRBJ2-2|NA|NA|TRBV20-1
CSASGRANTGELFF
TGCAGTGCTAGCGGGCGTGCGAACACCGGGGAGCTGTTTTTT
>TRBJ2-7|NA|TRBD1|TRBV6-1
CASSTGQVHSSSYEQYF
TGTGCCAGCAGTACCGGACAGGTTCACTCAAGCTCCTACGAGCAGTACTTC
>TRBJ2-1|NA|NA|TRBV24-1
CAPRAHEQFF
TGTGCCCCCCGGGCTCACGAGCAGTTCTTC
>TRBJ2-3|NA|NA|TRBV5-1
CASTGAFSGTDTQYF
TGCGCCAGCACGGGGGCCTTTTCAGGAACAGATACGCAGTATTTT
>TRBJ2-1|few|NA|TRBV28
CASRPALEIGEQFF
TGTGCCAGCAGGCCGGCACTAGAGATCGGTGAGCAGTTCTTC
>TRBJ1-5|NA|TRBD1|TRBV6-4
CASRTRGGNQPQHF
TGTGCCAGCAGGACCAGGGGGGGGAATCAGCCCCAGCATTTT
>TRBJ2-1|few|TRBD2|TRBV7-9
CASSSPSGYYNEQFF
TGTGCCAGCAGCTCCCCTAGCGGGTATTACAATGAGCAGTTCTTC
>TRBJ1-3|few|TRBD1|TRBV5-1
CASSFGGTAGGNTIYF
TGCGCCAGCAGCTTTGGGGGGACAGCTGGTGGAAACACCATATATTTT
>TRBJ2-7|NA|TRBD2|TRBV7-2
CASSLDARGGVEQYF
TGTGCCAGCAGCTTAGACGCGCGGGGGGGGGTAGAGCAGTACTTC
>TRBJ1-1|few|NA|TRBV3-1
CASSHVIGASNTEAFF
TGTGCCAGCAGCCATGTAATCGGGGCCTCGAACACTGAAGCTTTCTTT
>TRBJ2-1|NA|TRBD2|TRBV7-2
CASSLAGGDNEQFF
TGTGCCAGCAGCTTAGCGGGGGGGGACAATGAGCAGTTCTTC
>TRBJ1-1|many|NA|TRBV5-1
CASSLDLRVNTEAFF
TGCGCCAGCAGCTTGGATCTCAGGGTGAACACTGAAGCTTTCTTT
>TRBJ2-1|NA|NA|TRBV4-1
CASSQGRGGRYNEQFF
TGCGCCAGCAGCCAAGGGAGGGGCGGCCGATACAATGAGCAGTTCTTC
>TRBJ1-1|NA|NA|TRBV5-1
CASSAGQLEAFF
TGCGCCAGCAGCGCCGGACAACTCGAAGCTTTCTTT
>TRBJ1-2|NA|NA|TRBV19
CASSPRANYGYTF
TGTGCCAGTAGTCCCAGGGCTAACTATGGCTACACCTTC
>TRBJ1-1|NA|NA|TRBV11-2
CASSFPNTEAFF
TGTGCCAGCAGCTTCCCTAACACTGAAGCTTTCTTT
>TRBJ2-7|NA|NA|TRBV30
CAWSRQGEQYF
TGTGCCTGGAGTAGGCAAGGAGAGCAGTACTTC
>TRBJ2-7|once|NA|TRBV7-9
CASSFQPGLQSVREQYF
TGTGCCAGCAGCTTTCAGCCGGGACTTCAGTCAGTACGGGAGCAGTACTTC
>TRBJ1-2|NA|NA|TRBV12-3/TRBV12-4
CASSGSGGYGYTF
TGTGCCAGCAGTGGTTCAGGAGGCTATGGCTACACCTTC
>TRBJ2-5|NA|NA|TRBV6-2/TRBV6-3
CASSYVAQETQYF
TGTGCCAGCAGTTACGTGGCTCAAGAGACCCAGTACTTC
>TRBJ1-2|many|NA|TRBV3-1
CASSQGASNYGYTF
TGTGCCAGCAGCCAGGGGGCTTCTAACTATGGCTACACCTTC
>TRBJ2-3|many|NA|TRBV14
CASSQEGPRTDTQYF
TGTGCCAGCAGCCAAGAAGGGCCCCGCACAGATACGCAGTATTTT
>TRBJ2-7|many|NA|TRBV7-9
CASAASGQGYEQYF
TGTGCCAGCGCCGCGAGTGGGCAGGGATACGAGCAGTACTTC
>TRBJ2-2|NA|TRBD1|TRBV30
CAWGQGATGELFF
TGTGCCTGGGGACAGGGGGCCACCGGGGAGCTGTTTTTT
>TRBJ2-3|many|TRBD2|TRBV4-3
CASSQVRQGLAGADTQYF
TGCGCCAGCAGCCAAGTTAGGCAAGGACTAGCGGGAGCGGATACGCAGTATTTT
>TRBJ2-1|many|NA|TRBV20-1
CSGTNLGTASNEQFF
TGCAGTGGAACCAACCTCGGGACGGCATCTAATGAGCAGTTCTTC
>TRBJ2-1|NA|NA|TRBV2
CASRRTGAGGADLNEQFF
TGTGCCAGCAGAAGGACAGGGGCCGGGGGGGCCGATCTCAATGAGCAGTTCTTC
>TRBJ2-1|NA|NA|TRBV14
CASSHTNSNEQFF
TGTGCCAGCAGCCATACGAACAGCAATGAGCAGTTCTTC
>TRBJ2-1|few|TRBD2|TRBV27
CASLGRREGTNEQFF
TGTGCCAGCCTCGGGAGGCGGGAGGGCACGAATGAGCAGTTCTTC
>TRBJ2-3|NA|NA|TRBV5-4
CASSLTPITDTQYF
TGTGCCAGCAGCTTGACTCCTATCACAGATACGCAGTATTTT
>TRBJ2-4|NA|NA|TRBV27
CASSFGGIKNIQYF
TGTGCCAGCAGTTTTGGGGGGATCAAAAACATTCAGTACTTC
>TRBJ1-1|few|NA|TRBV4-1
CASSQDRFGRNTEAFF
TGCGCCAGCAGCCAAGATCGTTTTGGCAGGAACACTGAAGCTTTCTTT
>TRBJ2-2|NA|NA|TRBV11-2
CASSLGGWDTGELFF
TGTGCCAGCAGCTTAGGAGGATGGGACACCGGGGAGCTGTTTTTT
>TRBJ1-6|few|TRBD1|TRBV20-1
CSARVDRANSPLHF
TGCAGTGCTAGAGTAGACAGGGCAAATTCACCCCTCCACTTT
>TRBJ1-5|few|NA|TRBV7-6
CASSEQATQPQHF
TGTGCCAGCAGCGAACAGGCTACTCAGCCCCAGCATTTT
>TRBJ2-7|NA|NA|TRBV12-3/TRBV12-4
CASSLRDGMLDEQYF
TGTGCCAGCAGTTTAAGGGACGGCATGTTGGACGAGCAGTACTTC
>TRBJ1-1|NA|NA|TRBV18
CASSHSEDTEAFF
TGTGCCAGCTCACACAGTGAAGACACTGAAGCTTTCTTT
>TRBJ2-1|few|TRBD2|TRBV7-2
CASSLFGGSAYNEQFF
TGTGCCAGCAGCTTATTCGGCGGGAGCGCCTACAATGAGCAGTTCTTC
>TRBJ2-1|NA|NA|TRBV12-3/TRBV12-4
CASSLPAGLGVNEQFF
TGTGCCAGCAGTTTACCGGCTGGCCTGGGGGTCAATGAGCAGTTCTTC
>TRBJ2-4|NA|TRBD2|TRBV5-4
CASSRTSGGSKNIQYF
TGTGCCAGCAGTCGAACTAGCGGGGGATCCAAAAACATTCAGTACTTC
>TRBJ1-2|NA|TRBD1|TRBV4-1
CASSPRQGGYGYTF
TGCGCCAGCAGCCCCCGACAGGGGGGATATGGCTACACCTTC
>TRBJ2-3|NA|TRBD1|TRBV6-2/TRBV6-3
CASTGDRDTDTQYF
TGTGCCAGCACCGGAGACAGGGATACAGATACGCAGTATTTT
>TRBJ2-7|NA|TRBD1|TRBV27
CASTRHQTGQDEQYF
TGTGCCAGCACTAGACACCAGACAGGGCAGGACGAGCAGTACTTC
>TRBJ2-3|NA|TRBD2|TRBV7-2
CASSLLRLAGRADTQYF
TGTGCCAGCAGCCTTCTAAGACTAGCGGGAAGGGCAGATACGCAGTATTTT
>TRBJ2-5|NA|NA|TRBV20-1
CSARVAWGPDGFQYF
TGCAGTGCTAGGGTGGCGTGGGGGCCGGATGGGTTTCAGTACTTC
>TRBJ2-6|many|NA|TRBV12-3/TRBV12-4
CASRWDSGANVLTF
TGTGCCAGCAGGTGGGACTCTGGGGCCAACGTCCTGACTTTC